The 23 T cell receptor beta chains presented below share a single source sample, sequenced in a study of blood T cells in healthy people across ages. With a J-beta primer mix and a sample-barcoded 5' primer, a second PCR ran about 7 to 12 cycles. One entry per CDR3 protein, called by TCRdb with MiXCR from the 5' RACE reads. The top ten clones hold over 15% of a sample with 1,100,000 or so distinct CDR3 sequences, 35% to 55% of them seen once. Sequenced: blood. The origin of the receptors is a woman in her fifties or sixties in good health.

Comments on this clonotype: At one end, the junction sequence differs from germline, possibly due to a read error. The chain carries TRBV2 and TRBJ2-7; 7 positions agree with TRBD1. The CDR3 extends over 14 amino acids. From germline, CDR1 is SNHLY and CDR2 FYNNEI. As DNA, the CDR3 is TGTGCCAGCATTGAACAGGGGAGCTCCTACGAGCAGTACTTC. The encoded protein is CASIEQGSSYEQYF.

This clonotype was seen a single time. The V call is TRBV6-5, the J call TRBJ2-1, with D unresolved. The CDR3 runs 14 residues. Deletions cut 6 bases from V and 7 bases from J, with 16 bases between. In germline, CDR1 is MNHEY, CDR2 SVGAGI. The CDR3 region has the DNA TGTGCCAGCAGCGCCTATGGCCCTTTGAATGAGCAGTTCTTC. This codes for CASSAYGPLNEQFF.

The rearrangement links TRBV18 to TRBJ2-7, with D uncertain. V lost 0 bases to trimming and J lost 6 bases, with 9 bases between them. This CDR3 is built from 13 residues. Germline CDR1 reads KGHSH; CDR2 reads LQKENI. CDR3 sequence reads: CASSPPGIREQYF. CDR3 nucleotides: TGTGCCAGCTCACCACCGGGAATCCGCGAGCAGTACTTC.

This clonotype turned up a few times. The chain carries TRBV29-1 and TRBJ2-5, with TRBD1 matching over 8 bases. Germline V lookup: CDR1 SQVTM, CDR2 ANQGSEA. J lost 11 bases, V lost 4 bases, and 9 bases had no gene match. The CDR3 covers 12 residues. The CDR3 nucleotides read TGCAGCGTTGTCGGCAGGGGGCAAGAGCAGTACTTC. Protein sequence: CSVVGRGQEQYF.

The V call is TRBV20-1, the J call TRBJ1-6, with TRBD1 as a possible D gene (5 bases). Per germline, CDR1 DFQATT and CDR2 SNEGSKA (reference sequence). The CDR3 length is 11 residues. The CDR3 is CIAGNNSPLHF. The CDR3 DNA reads TGCATTGCAGGGAATAATTCACCCCTCCACTTT.

The genes are TRBV3-1 and TRBJ2-7; no definite D call. V shed 0 bases and J shed 3 bases, with 12 bases lying between them. CDR1 is LGHDT, CDR2 YNNKEL, per germline (reference sequence). This CDR3 has 15 residues. CDR3 sequence: CASSQEGRSFYEQYF. CDR3 DNA: TGTGCCAGCAGCCAAGAAGGTCGCAGTTTCTACGAGCAGTACTTC.

This clonotype was observed a handful of times. This sequence joins TRBV15 and TRBJ2-1; D gene unclear. The CDR3 length is 14 residues. Between the trimmed V and J ends, which lost 0 bases and 6 bases, there was a span of 9 bases. The V gene's germline CDR1 is LNHNV and CDR2 YYDKDF (reference sequence). The CDR3 nucleotides are TGTGCCACCAGCAGAGAATACTTACTCAATGAGCAGTTCTTC. Encoded protein: CATSREYLLNEQFF.

V is TRBV30 and J is TRBJ2-1, with a weak D call TRBD2 (5 bases). The CDR3 covers 14 residues. Germline CDR1 reads GTSNPN; CDR2 reads SVGIG (reference sequence). The germline V and J ends were trimmed by 3 bases and 0 bases, with 9 bases remaining between them. In nucleotides, the CDR3 is TGTGCCTGGAGAACAAGCGGCTCCTACAATGAGCAGTTCTTC. It specifies CAWRTSGSYNEQFF.

This chain connects TRBV28 to TRBJ2-1, with D perhaps matching TRBD2 (7 bases). This CDR3 is built from 16 residues. V gave up 5 bases and J gave up 2 bases, with 16 bases separating them. Germline lookup yields CDR1 MDHEN and CDR2 SYDVKM. In DNA, the CDR3 is TGTGCCAGCAGTCCCCCCGGGGGGCTTCCCTACAATGAGCAGTTCTTC. It translates to CASSPPGGLPYNEQFF.

Only a few counts were recorded for this clonotype. The rearrangement links TRBV23-1 to TRBJ2-7, with 7 bases identical to TRBD1. TRBV23-1 counts as an open reading frame of uncertain function. This CDR3 is built from 14 residues. Losses at the gene ends were 8 bases for V and 4 bases for J; bases not matched to a gene: 11. CDR3 protein: CASPGRGQTYEQYF. The CDR3 DNA sequence: TGCGCCAGCCCCGGCCGGGGACAGACTTACGAGCAGTACTTC.

The chain recombines TRBV6-1 with TRBJ2-7; 9 bases are a match to TRBD2. Germline CDR1 and CDR2: MNHNS and SASEGT. This CDR3 spans 14 amino acids. V lost 3 bases and J lost 3; bases outside the gene matches: 3. CDR3 DNA sequence: TGTGCCAGCAGTGATAGCGGGAGAAGCTACGAGCAGTACTTC. Its protein is CASSDSGRSYEQYF.

The J gene is TRBJ2-6, the V gene TRBV29-1, with a possible D match to TRBD1 (6 bases). The CDR3 runs 19 residues. V dropped 0 bases and J dropped 4 bases, with 22 bases sitting between them. Germline V gene data show CDR1 as SQVTM and CDR2 as ANQGSEA. CDR3 coding DNA: TGCAGCGTTGAAGATCCTCGACAGGCAACTTCTAGGGGGGCCAACGTCCTGACTTTC. Protein: CSVEDPRQATSRGANVLTF.

The chain employs TRBV20-1 and TRBJ2-5; D may be TRBD1 or TRBD2 (7 bases each). The germline V gene encodes CDR1 DFQATT and CDR2 SNEGSKA (reference sequence). The CDR3 is 15 amino acids. The V end lost 3 bases, the J end lost 5 bases, and 19 bases lay between the germline ends. CDR3 nucleotide sequence: TGCAGTGCTAGCTTCAGGGGGGGCAGGGGTGAGACCCAGTACTTC. Protein sequence: CSASFRGGRGETQYF.

The chain combines TRBV7-3 with TRBJ2-3, with 13 bases fitting TRBD2. The CDR3 is made up of 16 amino acids. Trimming at V came to 4 bases and at J to 2 bases, leaving 3 bases not matched to a gene. CDR1 SGHTA and CDR2 FQGTGA come from the germline V gene. Here the CDR3 DNA reads TGTGCCAGCAGCTCGGGACTAGCGGGATACACAGATACGCAGTATTTT. Its translation is CASSSGLAGYTDTQYF.

V and J are TRBV20-1 and TRBJ2-5; 11 bases match TRBD2. Trimming cost V 6 bases and J 1 base; bases outside gene matches: 10. Germline V CDR1 and CDR2: DFQATT, SNEGSKA (reference sequence). The length of the CDR3 is 16 residues. The CDR3 loop is CSAAIIAGGVQETQYF. DNA for the CDR3: TGCAGTGCGGCCATTATAGCGGGAGGGGTCCAAGAGACCCAGTACTTC.

The V call is TRBV20-1, the J call TRBJ2-1; a possible D gene is TRBD2 (5 bases). The CDR3 runs to 12 residues. Germline V gives CDR1 DFQATT, CDR2 SNEGSKA (reference sequence). Trimming removed 3 bases at V and 5 bases at J, with 8 bases between. CDR3 sequence: CSASHSDNEQFF. The CDR3 bases are TGCAGTGCTAGTCATAGCGACAATGAGCAGTTCTTC.

The CDR3: CSASRGQLYEQYF. In nucleotides, the CDR3 is TGCAGTGCTAGTAGGGGACAGCTCTACGAGCAGTACTTC. The chain recombines TRBV20-1 with TRBJ2-7; 7 nucleotides agree with TRBD1. The germline V gene has CDR1 DFQATT and CDR2 SNEGSKA (reference sequence). V lost 3 bases and J lost 3; bases outside the gene matches: 5. The CDR3 is 13 residues long.

The chain uses TRBV20-1 and TRBJ2-5; D might be TRBD1 or TRBD2, each matching 5 bases. The CDR3 is made up of 14 amino acids. Trimming stripped 6 bases from V and 11 bases from J, with 25 bases between. Germline assignment: CDR1 DFQATT and CDR2 SNEGSKA (reference sequence). The CDR3 protein is CSAPLGAGYNEQYF. CDR3 sequence (DNA): TGCAGTGCCCCCCTCGGGGCAGGGTATAATGAGCAGTACTTC.

V gene TRBV20-1 combines with J gene TRBJ1-5; no reliable D call. Trimming shortened V by 7 bases and J by 0 bases, and 13 bases separated the two germline ends. The CDR3 is 14 amino acids. From germline, CDR1 is DFQATT and CDR2 SNEGSKA (reference sequence). This chain's CDR3 is CSGRVPNSNQPQHF. The DNA for the CDR3 is TGCAGTGGAAGGGTCCCTAATAGCAATCAGCCCCAGCATTTT.

This clonotype has only a few counts. This chain links TRBV9 with TRBJ2-3; TRBD1 matches 10 bases. Germline trimming cut 3 bases from V and 6 bases from J; bases unmatched to any gene: 4. Germline CDR1 and CDR2: SGDLS and YYNGEE. This CDR3 contains 14 residues. The CDR3 DNA reads as TGTGCCAGCAGCGGAGGACAGGGGGAGGATACGCAGTATTTT. Translated: CASSGGQGEDTQYF.

J is TRBJ2-1 and V is TRBV20-1; D is unclear. Trimming stripped 0 bases from V and 5 bases from J, with 17 bases between. Germline CDR1 DFQATT, CDR2 SNEGSKA (reference sequence). This CDR3 is 16 amino acids long. The CDR3 loop is CSARDSWRSPNNEQFF. CDR3 in DNA: TGCAGTGCTAGAGATTCATGGCGGAGCCCTAACAATGAGCAGTTCTTC.

The chain is built from TRBV5-5 and TRBJ2-2, with 11 nucleotides matching TRBD2. Germline V CDR1 and CDR2: SGHKS, YYEKEE (reference sequence). The CDR3 runs to 17 residues. V shed 0 bases, J shed 5 bases, and the junction held 6 bases outside the gene matches. The CDR3 DNA is TGTGCCAGCAGCTTGGTGCCTAGCGGGAGGAGTACCGGGGAGCTGTTTTTT. Its translation: CASSLVPSGRSTGELFF.

The chain recombines TRBV6-5 with TRBJ1-4, with D unclear. Deletions cut 0 bases from V and 0 bases from J, with 11 bases between. This CDR3 has 17 amino acids. Germline CDR1 and CDR2: MNHEY and SVGAGI. The DNA for the CDR3 is TGTGCCAGCAGTTACTCGGTTCCGGTTGCAACTAATGAAAAACTGTTTTTT. It translates to CASSYSVPVATNEKLFF.